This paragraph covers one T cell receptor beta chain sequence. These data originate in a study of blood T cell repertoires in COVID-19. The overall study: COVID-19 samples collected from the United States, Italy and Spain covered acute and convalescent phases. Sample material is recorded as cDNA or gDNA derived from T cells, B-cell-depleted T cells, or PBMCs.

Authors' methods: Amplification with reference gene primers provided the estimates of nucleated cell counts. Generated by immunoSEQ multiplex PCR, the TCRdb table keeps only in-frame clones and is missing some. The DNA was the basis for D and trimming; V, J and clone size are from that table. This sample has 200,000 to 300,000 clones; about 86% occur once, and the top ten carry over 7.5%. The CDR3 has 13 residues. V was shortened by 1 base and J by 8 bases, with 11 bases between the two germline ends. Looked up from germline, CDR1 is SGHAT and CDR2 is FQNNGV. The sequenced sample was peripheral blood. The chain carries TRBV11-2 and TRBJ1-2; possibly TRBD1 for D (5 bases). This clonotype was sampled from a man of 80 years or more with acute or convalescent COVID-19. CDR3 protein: CASSLGTGAGYTF. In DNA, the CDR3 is TGTGCCAGCAGCTTAGGAACAGGAGCGGGCTACACCTTC.